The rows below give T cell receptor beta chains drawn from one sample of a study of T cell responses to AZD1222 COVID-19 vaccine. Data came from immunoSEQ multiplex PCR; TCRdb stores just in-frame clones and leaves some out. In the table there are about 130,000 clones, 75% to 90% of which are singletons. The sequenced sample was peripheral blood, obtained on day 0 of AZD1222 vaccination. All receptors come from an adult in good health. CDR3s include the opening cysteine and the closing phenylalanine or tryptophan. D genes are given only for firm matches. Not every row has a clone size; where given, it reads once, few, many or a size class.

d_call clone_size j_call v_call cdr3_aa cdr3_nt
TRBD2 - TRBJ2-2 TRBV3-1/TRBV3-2 CASSHLAGGLHTGELFF TGTGCCAGCAGCCACTTAGCGGGAGGGCTTCACACCGGGGAGCTGTTTTTT
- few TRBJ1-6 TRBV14 CASSQEKGFGNSPLHF TGTGCCAGCAGCCAAGAAAAGGGATTTGGCAATTCACCCCTCCACTTT
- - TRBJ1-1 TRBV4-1 CASSHPSGVVTEAFF TGCGCCAGCAGCCATCCTTCTGGGGTAGTCACTGAAGCTTTCTTT
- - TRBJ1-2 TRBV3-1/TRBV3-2 CASSTRGYGYTF TGTGCCAGCAGCACAAGGGGCTATGGCTACACCTTC
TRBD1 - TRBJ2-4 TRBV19 CASSARTGGDAKNIQYF TGTGCCAGTAGTGCTCGGACAGGGGGCGACGCCAAAAACATTCAGTACTTC
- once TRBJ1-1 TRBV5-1 CASSLPGRTEAFF TGCGCCAGCAGCTTGCCAGGGCGGACTGAAGCTTTCTTT
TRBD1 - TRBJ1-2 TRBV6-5 CASSYSGQGNGYTF TGTGCCAGCAGTTACTCTGGACAGGGGAATGGCTACACCTTC
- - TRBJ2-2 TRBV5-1 CASSFTGFTGELFF TGCGCCAGCAGCTTTACAGGGTTCACCGGGGAGCTGTTTTTT
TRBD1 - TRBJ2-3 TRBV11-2 CASRSLQGEYTQYF TGTGCCAGCCGATCTTTACAGGGGGAATATACGCAGTATTTT
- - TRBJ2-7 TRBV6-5 CASSYYWGAYEQYF TGTGCCAGCAGTTACTACTGGGGAGCCTACGAGCAGTACTTC
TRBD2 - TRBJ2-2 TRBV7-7 CASSPTSGGAFTGELFF TGTGCCAGCAGCCCTACTAGCGGGGGGGCTTTCACCGGGGAGCTGTTTTTT
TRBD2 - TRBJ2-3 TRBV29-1 CSVASSGSSIDTQYF TGCAGCGTTGCCAGTAGCGGGAGCAGTATAGATACGCAGTATTTT
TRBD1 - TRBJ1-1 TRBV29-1 CSAGQGIGNTEAFF TGCAGCGCCGGACAGGGGATCGGGAACACTGAAGCTTTCTTT
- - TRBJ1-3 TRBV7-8 CASSFIRLGLSVISGNTIYF TGTGCCAGCAGTTTCATCCGTTTAGGTCTTTCAGTGATCTCTGGAAACACCATATATTTT
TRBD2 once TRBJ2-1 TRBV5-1 CASQVSGRSYNEQFF TGCGCCAGTCAGGTTAGCGGGCGCTCCTACAATGAGCAGTTCTTC
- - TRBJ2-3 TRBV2 CASKPQSAQYF TGTGCCAGCAAACCCCAATCGGCGCAGTATTTT